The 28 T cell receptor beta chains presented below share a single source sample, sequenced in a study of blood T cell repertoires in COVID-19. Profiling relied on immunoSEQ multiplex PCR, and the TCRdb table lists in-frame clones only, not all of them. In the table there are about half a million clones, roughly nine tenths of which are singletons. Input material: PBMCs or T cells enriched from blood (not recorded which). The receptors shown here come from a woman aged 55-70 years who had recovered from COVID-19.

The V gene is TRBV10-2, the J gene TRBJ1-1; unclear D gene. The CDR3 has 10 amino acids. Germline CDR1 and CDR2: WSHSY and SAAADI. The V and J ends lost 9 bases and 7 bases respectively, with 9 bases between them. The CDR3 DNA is TGCGCCAGTGGGGAGAATGAAGCTTTCTTT. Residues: CASGENEAFF.

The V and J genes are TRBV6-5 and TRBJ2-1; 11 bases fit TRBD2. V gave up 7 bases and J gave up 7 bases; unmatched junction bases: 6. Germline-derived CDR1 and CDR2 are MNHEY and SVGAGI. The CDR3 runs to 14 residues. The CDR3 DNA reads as TGTGCCAGCAAGGGTAGCGGGAGGGGAAATGAGCAGTTCTTC. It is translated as CASKGSGRGNEQFF.

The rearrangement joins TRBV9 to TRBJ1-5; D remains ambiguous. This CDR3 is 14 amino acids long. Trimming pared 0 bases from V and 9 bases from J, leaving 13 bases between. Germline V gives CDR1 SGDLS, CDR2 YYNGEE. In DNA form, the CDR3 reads TGTGCCAGCAGCGTAGATGGAGGATTGCGGCCCCAGCATTTT. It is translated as CASSVDGGLRPQHF.

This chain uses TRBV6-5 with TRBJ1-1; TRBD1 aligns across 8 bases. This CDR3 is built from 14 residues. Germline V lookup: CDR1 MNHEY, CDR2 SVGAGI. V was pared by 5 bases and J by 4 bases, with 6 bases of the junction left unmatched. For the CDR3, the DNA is TGTGCCAGCAGTATGGGACAGGCCCCCACTGAAGCTTTCTTT. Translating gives CASSMGQAPTEAFF.

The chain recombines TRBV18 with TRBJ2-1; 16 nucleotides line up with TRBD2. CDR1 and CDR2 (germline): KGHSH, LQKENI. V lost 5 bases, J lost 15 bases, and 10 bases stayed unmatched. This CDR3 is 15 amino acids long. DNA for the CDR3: TGTGCCAGCTCATCGGGACTAGCGGGGGGGCCTCGTTGGTTCTTC. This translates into CASSSGLAGGPRWFF.

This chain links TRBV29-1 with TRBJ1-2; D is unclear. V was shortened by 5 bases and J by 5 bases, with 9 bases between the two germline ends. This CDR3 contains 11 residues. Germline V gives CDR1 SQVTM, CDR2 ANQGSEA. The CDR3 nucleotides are TGCAGCGTTCTCCGGGGTTATGGCTACACCTTC. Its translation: CSVLRGYGYTF.

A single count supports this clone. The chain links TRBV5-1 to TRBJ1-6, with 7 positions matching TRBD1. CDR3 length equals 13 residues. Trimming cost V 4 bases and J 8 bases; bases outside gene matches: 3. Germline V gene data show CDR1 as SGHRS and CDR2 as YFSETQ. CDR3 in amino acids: CASSPDRDSPLHF. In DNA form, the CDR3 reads TGCGCCAGCAGCCCAGACAGGGATTCACCCCTCCACTTT.

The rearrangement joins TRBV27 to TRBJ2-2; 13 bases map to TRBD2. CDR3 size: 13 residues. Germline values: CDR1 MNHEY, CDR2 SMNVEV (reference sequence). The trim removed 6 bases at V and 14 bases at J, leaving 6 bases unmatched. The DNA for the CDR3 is TGTGCCAGCAGCCCAACTAGCGGGGGGGCCCTGTTTTTT. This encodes CASSPTSGGALFF.

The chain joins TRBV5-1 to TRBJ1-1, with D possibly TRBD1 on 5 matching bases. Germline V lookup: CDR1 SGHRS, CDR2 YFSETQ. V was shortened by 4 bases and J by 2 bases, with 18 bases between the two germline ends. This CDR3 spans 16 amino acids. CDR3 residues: CASSPDGGRGNTEAFF. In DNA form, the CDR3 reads TGCGCCAGCAGCCCAGACGGGGGGAGGGGAAACACTGAAGCTTTCTTT.

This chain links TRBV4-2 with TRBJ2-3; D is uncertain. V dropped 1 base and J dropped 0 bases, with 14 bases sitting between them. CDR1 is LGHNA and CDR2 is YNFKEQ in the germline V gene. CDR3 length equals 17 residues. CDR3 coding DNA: TGTGCCAGCAGCCAAGGCCACCTAACCTCTAGCACAGATACGCAGTATTTT. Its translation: CASSQGHLTSSTDTQYF.

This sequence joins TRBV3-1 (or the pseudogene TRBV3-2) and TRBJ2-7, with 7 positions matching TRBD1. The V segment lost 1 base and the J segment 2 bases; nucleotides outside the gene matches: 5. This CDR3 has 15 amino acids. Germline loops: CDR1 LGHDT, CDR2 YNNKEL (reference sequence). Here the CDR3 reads CASSQGFGQAYEQYV. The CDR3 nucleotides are TGTGCCAGCAGCCAAGGGTTTGGACAGGCCTACGAGCAGTACGTC.

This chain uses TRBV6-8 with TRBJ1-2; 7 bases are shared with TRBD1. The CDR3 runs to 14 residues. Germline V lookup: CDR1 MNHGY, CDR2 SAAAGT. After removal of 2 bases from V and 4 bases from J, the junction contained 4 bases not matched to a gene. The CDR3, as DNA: TGTGCCAGCAGTTACCCGGGACAGAGCTATGGCTACACCTTC. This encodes CASSYPGQSYGYTF.

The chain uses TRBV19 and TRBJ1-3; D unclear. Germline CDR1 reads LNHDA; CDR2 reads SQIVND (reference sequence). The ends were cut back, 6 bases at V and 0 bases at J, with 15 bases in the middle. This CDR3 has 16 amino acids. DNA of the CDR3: TGTGCCAGTAGCCAAAATATAGCCTACTCTGGAAACACCATATATTTT. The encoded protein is CASSQNIAYSGNTIYF.

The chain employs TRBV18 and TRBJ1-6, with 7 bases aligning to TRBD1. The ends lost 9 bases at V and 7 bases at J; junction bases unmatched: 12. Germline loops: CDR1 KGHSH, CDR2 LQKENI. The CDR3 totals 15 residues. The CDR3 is CASSETGRGNSPLHF. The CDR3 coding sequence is TGTGCCAGTTCAGAGACAGGCAGGGGGAATTCACCCCTCCACTTT.

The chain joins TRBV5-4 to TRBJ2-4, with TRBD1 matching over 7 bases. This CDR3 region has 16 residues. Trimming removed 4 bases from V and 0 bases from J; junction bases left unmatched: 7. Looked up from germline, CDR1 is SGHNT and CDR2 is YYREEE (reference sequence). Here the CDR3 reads CASSPGTDGAKNIQYF. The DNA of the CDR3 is TGTGCCAGCAGCCCTGGGACAGATGGAGCCAAAAACATTCAGTACTTC.

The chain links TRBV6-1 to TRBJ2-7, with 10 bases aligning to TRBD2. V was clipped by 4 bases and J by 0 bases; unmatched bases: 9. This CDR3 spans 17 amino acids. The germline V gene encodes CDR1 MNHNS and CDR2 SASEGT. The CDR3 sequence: CASSVLAGGSGSYEQYF. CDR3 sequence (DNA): TGTGCCAGCAGTGTATTAGCGGGGGGAAGTGGCTCCTACGAGCAGTACTTC.

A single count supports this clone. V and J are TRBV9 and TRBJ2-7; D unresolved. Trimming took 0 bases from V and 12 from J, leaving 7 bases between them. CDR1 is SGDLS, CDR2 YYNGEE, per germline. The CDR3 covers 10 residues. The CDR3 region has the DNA TGTGCCAGCAGCGTAGCTACGAGGTACGTC. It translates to CASSVATRYV.

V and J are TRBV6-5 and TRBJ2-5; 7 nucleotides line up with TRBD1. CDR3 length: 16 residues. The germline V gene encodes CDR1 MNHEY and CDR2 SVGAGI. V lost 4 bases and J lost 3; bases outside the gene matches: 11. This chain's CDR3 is CASSWFGTDPKETQYF. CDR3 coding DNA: TGTGCCAGCAGTTGGTTCGGGACAGACCCCAAAGAGACCCAGTACTTC.

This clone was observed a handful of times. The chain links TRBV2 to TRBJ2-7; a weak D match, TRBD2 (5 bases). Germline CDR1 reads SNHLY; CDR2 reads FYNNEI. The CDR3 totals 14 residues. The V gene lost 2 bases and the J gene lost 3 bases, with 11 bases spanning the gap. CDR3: CASSELAGHYEQYV. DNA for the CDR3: TGTGCCAGCAGTGAACTGGCGGGCCACTACGAGCAGTACGTC.

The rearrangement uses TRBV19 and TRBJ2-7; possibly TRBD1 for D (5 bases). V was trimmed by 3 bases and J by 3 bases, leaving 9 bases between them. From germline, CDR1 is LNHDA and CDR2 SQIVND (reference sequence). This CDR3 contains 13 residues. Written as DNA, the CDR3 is TGTGCCAGTAGTATGGGGCAGAGCTACGAGCAGTACGTC. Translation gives CASSMGQSYEQYV.

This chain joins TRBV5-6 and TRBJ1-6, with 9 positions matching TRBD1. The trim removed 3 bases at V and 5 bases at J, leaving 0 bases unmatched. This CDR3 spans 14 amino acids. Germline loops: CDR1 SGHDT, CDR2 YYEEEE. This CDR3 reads CASSWDRDNSPLHF. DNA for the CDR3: TGTGCCAGCAGCTGGGACAGGGATAATTCACCCCTCCACTTT.

CDR3 DNA sequence: TGCAGCGTTCCCCCCTGGGAGGATGAGCAGTTCTTC. This encodes CSVPPWEDEQFF. The chain is built from TRBV29-1 and TRBJ2-1, with TRBD2 as a possible D gene (6 bases). CDR1 is SQVTM, CDR2 ANQGSEA, per germline. Trimming left V 5 bases short and J 8 bases short, with 13 bases between. The CDR3 has 12 residues.

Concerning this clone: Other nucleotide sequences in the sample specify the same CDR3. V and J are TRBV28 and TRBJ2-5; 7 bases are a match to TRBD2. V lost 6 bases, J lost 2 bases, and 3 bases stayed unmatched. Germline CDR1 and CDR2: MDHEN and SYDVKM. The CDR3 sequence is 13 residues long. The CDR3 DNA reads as TGTGCCAGCAGCCAGGGAGGGCAAGAGACCCAGTACTTC. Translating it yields CASSQGGQETQYF.

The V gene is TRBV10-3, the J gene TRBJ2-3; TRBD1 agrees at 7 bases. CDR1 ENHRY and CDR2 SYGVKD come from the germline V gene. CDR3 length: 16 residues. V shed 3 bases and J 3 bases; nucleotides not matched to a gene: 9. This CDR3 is CAISEAQGEPTDTQYF. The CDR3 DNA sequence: TGTGCCATCAGTGAAGCTCAGGGGGAACCTACAGATACGCAGTATTTT.

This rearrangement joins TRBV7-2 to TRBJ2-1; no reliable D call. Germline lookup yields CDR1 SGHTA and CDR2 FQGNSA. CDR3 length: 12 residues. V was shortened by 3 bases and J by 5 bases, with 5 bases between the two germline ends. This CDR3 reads CASSFRDNEQFF. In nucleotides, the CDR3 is TGTGCCAGCAGCTTCCGAGACAATGAGCAGTTCTTC.

Here the CDR3 DNA reads TGTGCCAGCAGCCAAGTTAGAGGAAAGAACACCGGGGAGCTGTTTTTT. Protein: CASSQVRGKNTGELFF. The gene calls are TRBV3-1 (or the pseudogene TRBV3-2) and TRBJ2-2, with no clear D. Germline V CDR1 and CDR2: LGHDT, YNNKEL (reference sequence). The CDR3 has 16 residues. The V gene lost 1 base and the J gene lost 1 base, with 10 bases spanning the gap.

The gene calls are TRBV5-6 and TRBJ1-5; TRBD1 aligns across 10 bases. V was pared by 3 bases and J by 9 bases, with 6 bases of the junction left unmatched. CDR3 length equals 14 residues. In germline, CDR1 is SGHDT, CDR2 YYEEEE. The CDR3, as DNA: TGTGCCAGCAGCTCGCTGACAGGGGGCACGCCCCAGCATTTT. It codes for CASSSLTGGTPQHF.

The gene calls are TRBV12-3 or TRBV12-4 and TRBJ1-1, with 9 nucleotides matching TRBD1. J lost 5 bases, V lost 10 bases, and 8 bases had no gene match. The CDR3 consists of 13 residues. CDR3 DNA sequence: TGTGCCACAGGACAGGGGACGGGGACTGAAGCTTTCTTT. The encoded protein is CATGQGTGTEAFF.